This T cell receptor (beta chain) was identified in a study of blood T cell repertoires in COVID-19. At the level of the study: Acute-phase and convalescent COVID-19 samples originated in the United States, Italy and Spain. The analysed material was cDNA or gDNA that came from T cells, B-cell-depleted T cells, or PBMCs.

Per the original methods: Estimation of nucleated cell counts was performed using reference gene primer amplification. Data came from immunoSEQ multiplex PCR; TCRdb stores just in-frame clones and leaves some out. Clone size and the V and J calls come from that table; the DNA yielded D and trimming. Of about 68,000 clones in the sample, 75% to 95% were seen once. Trimming stripped 3 bases from V and 4 bases from J, with 15 bases between. The germline V gene encodes CDR1 SGHAT and CDR2 FQNNGV. This CDR3 is built from 16 residues. The gene calls are TRBV11-2 and TRBJ2-2; D perhaps matches TRBD2 (6 bases). This TCR was sampled from a woman aged 55 to 70 with active COVID-19. Sequenced input: peripheral blood. The CDR3 protein is CASSLPGGLVTGELFF. The CDR3 DNA reads as TGTGCCAGCAGCTTGCCTGGGGGGTTGGTCACCGGGGAGCTGTTTTTT.